These T cell receptor beta chains were read from a single sample in a study of OX40 agonist ivuxolimab in advanced cancers. TCRdb's table, derived via immunoSEQ multiplex PCR, lists solely in-frame clones and lacks some. Altogether some 49,000 clones are present, nearly 85% being singletons, with the ten largest covering 3.9%. This material consisted of CD4+ or CD8+ T cells sorted from blood, taken in a trial of the OX40 agonist ivuxolimab. Receptors were obtained from an adult with an advanced solid tumor such as melanoma, head and neck, liver or kidney cancer. CDR3s include the opening cysteine and the closing phenylalanine or tryptophan. Each record gives: V gene, D gene, J gene, clone size, CDR3 DNA, CDR3 protein. A D gene is named only where the DNA matches it firmly. Where a row states a size, it is once, few, many or the class of an expanded clone; other rows omit it.

TRBV29-1	.	TRBJ1-4	.	TGCAGCGCACGCTACAATGAGAAACTGTTTTTT	CSARYNEKLFF
TRBV9	.	TRBJ2-7	.	TGTGCCAGCAGCGTAGAGACAGGACCCATCTACGAGCAGTACTTC	CASSVETGPIYEQYF
TRBV28	TRBD1	TRBJ1-2	.	TGTGCCAGCAGCCCGGACAGGACCTATGGCTACACCTTC	CASSPDRTYGYTF
TRBV7-9	.	TRBJ2-7	few	TGTGCCAGCAGCCTATCTAGTGCACGATGGTACGAGCAGTACTTC	CASSLSSARWYEQYF
TRBV6-5	.	TRBJ1-3	.	TGTGCCAGCAGTTACGATACAGATGGTGGAAACACCATATATTTT	CASSYDTDGGNTIYF
TRBV19	.	TRBJ2-1	.	TGTGCCAGTAGTATTGAGTGGCAGACGAATGAGCAGTTCTTC	CASSIEWQTNEQFF
TRBV19	TRBD2	TRBJ2-3	.	TGTGCCAGTAGTATCACCCGGGGGGGCGGGGATACGCAGTATTTT	CASSITRGGGDTQYF
TRBV7-8	.	TRBJ1-4	.	TGTGCCAGCAGTAGCTTACGGTTGTCAACACCAACTAATGAAAAACTGTTTTTT	CASSSLRLSTPTNEKLFF
TRBV28	.	TRBJ1-5	.	TGTGCCAGCGCGCAACGGGGTCACGGCAATCAGCCCCAGCATTTT	CASAQRGHGNQPQHF
TRBV4-3	.	TRBJ1-1	.	TGCGCCAGCAGCCAAGAGTGGGCCAGGTTGAACACTGAAGCTTTCTTT	CASSQEWARLNTEAFF
TRBV30	TRBD2	TRBJ2-1	.	TGTGCCTGGAGTCCACCTCCTGGCAGGGAGGGTTGGAATGAGCAGTTCTTC	CAWSPPPGREGWNEQFF
TRBV29-1	.	TRBJ2-5	.	TGCAGCGTTGAAGAAGTGGGGCTGGGGGAGACCCAGTACTTC	CSVEEVGLGETQYF